A selection of T cell receptor beta chains follows, all from one sample in a study of blood T cells in healthy people across ages. TCRdb reprocessed the 5' RACE reads with MiXCR, giving one entry per CDR3 protein. The sample shows 1.5 million to 2 million distinct CDR3 sequences, 28% of them seen only once. Sample: blood. The receptors come from a woman under 40 in good health. Each CDR3 is given with its conserved first and last residue. The D gene is left open where the match is weak.

cdr3_length	d_call	v_call	cdr3_aa
18	TRBD1	TRBV4-3	CASSQDSAAGGRDYEQYF
13	-	TRBV12-3/TRBV12-4	CASSFSNNSPLHF
15	TRBD2	TRBV29-1	CSTSVLAGSYNEQFF
14	-	TRBV14	CASSQVPHSQPQHF
14	TRBD2	TRBV7-2	CASSFSGISNEQFF
13	-	TRBV20-1	CSASVRGYNEQFF
13	-	TRBV2	CASRDYRSGELFF
16	TRBD1	TRBV24-1	CATSDTDRRNQETQYF
14	-	TRBV29-1	CSAERAGRAGEQFF
16	TRBD2	TRBV9	CASSAGGSSGANVLTF
16	-	TRBV9	CASSVALSGWTDTQYF
15	TRBD2	TRBV7-2	CASSSGGVGTDTQYF
13	-	TRBV20-1	CSALDRSSYEQYF
15	-	TRBV20-1	CSATPGAGAQETQYF
13	-	TRBV6-1	CASSEALGQPQHF
13	-	TRBV2	CASSGGAKDGYTF
14	TRBD1	TRBV3-1	CASSLQGFNPEAFF
14	-	TRBV10-3	CAISDTQGGYGYTF
15	TRBD2	TRBV7-9	CASSLGPSGRFEQYF
14	-	TRBV25-1	CASSAAASTDTQYF
13	TRBD2	TRBV20-1	CSTRGRHYNEQFF
13	-	TRBV5-1	CASSETHPYEQYF